A single sample is the source of the 18 T cell receptor beta chains below, sequenced in a study of T cell responses to AZD1222 COVID-19 vaccine. Clones were sequenced by immunoSEQ multiplex PCR, and TCRdb holds only the in-frame ones, with some missing. The sample contains about 110,000 clones, approximately 90% of which appear only once. The material was peripheral blood, obtained on day 0 of AZD1222 vaccination. Receptor source: an adult in good health.

The rearrangement links TRBV5-1 to TRBJ2-6; possible D gene TRBD1, 6 bases. Germline V gene sequence: CDR1 SGHRS, CDR2 YFSETQ. The ends were cut back, 5 bases at V and 0 bases at J, with 12 bases in the middle. The CDR3 loop spans 16 amino acids. CDR3 sequence: CASSRQATSGANVLTF. CDR3 sequence (DNA): TGCGCCAGCAGTCGACAGGCCACCTCTGGGGCCAACGTCCTGACTTTC.

This rearrangement joins TRBV6-6 to TRBJ1-2; TRBD1 agrees at 7 bases. With V trimmed by 8 bases and J by 2 bases, 8 bases remained unmatched. This CDR3 is 14 amino acids long. In germline, CDR1 is MNHNY, CDR2 SVGAGI (reference sequence). The chain's CDR3 is CASRNQGQNYGYTF. CDR3 DNA: TGTGCCAGCCGAAACCAGGGACAGAACTATGGCTACACCTTC.

This rearrangement joins TRBV19 to TRBJ2-3; TRBD2 is a possible D gene (5 bases). This CDR3 spans 16 amino acids. V was pared by 6 bases and J by 0 bases, with 16 bases between. Germline CDR1 LNHDA, CDR2 SQIVND (reference sequence). The chain's CDR3 is CASRTSWTSSTDTQYF. The CDR3, as DNA: TGTGCCAGTAGAACAAGTTGGACTTCTAGCACAGATACGCAGTATTTT.

The chain has TRBV19 and TRBJ1-1; TRBD1 is a possible D gene (6 bases). V lost 3 bases to trimming and J lost 10 bases, with 9 bases between them. The CDR3 has 11 amino acids. In germline, CDR1 is LNHDA, CDR2 SQIVND (reference sequence). The CDR3 here is CASSMRGGAFF. DNA for the CDR3: TGTGCCAGTAGTATGAGGGGGGGAGCTTTCTTT.

V is TRBV7-2 and J is TRBJ2-5, with D maybe TRBD1 (6 bases). V lost 2 bases and J 3 bases, leaving 19 bases between the germline ends. The germline V gene encodes CDR1 SGHTA and CDR2 FQGNSA. The CDR3 spans 17 residues. The CDR3 coding sequence is TGTGCCAGCAGCTTAACTTTCGACCCCAGGGGAAAAGAGACCCAGTACTTC. Translation gives CASSLTFDPRGKETQYF.

The CDR3: CASSRKTNEKLFF. Written as DNA, the CDR3 is TGTGCCAGCAGCAGAAAAACTAATGAAAAACTGTTTTTT. The V call is TRBV5-6, the J call TRBJ1-4; D uncertain. Trimming left V 4 bases short and J 1 base short, with 5 bases between. Germline assignment: CDR1 SGHDT and CDR2 YYEEEE. The length of the CDR3 is 13 residues.

The V and J genes are TRBV18 and TRBJ1-2, with D possibly being TRBD1 (5 bases). The germline V gene has CDR1 KGHSH and CDR2 LQKENI. V lost 0 bases and J lost 6, with 11 bases in between. The CDR3 spans 14 residues. The CDR3 here is CASSPPGPNDGYTF. DNA for the CDR3: TGTGCCAGCTCACCACCGGGACCGAACGATGGCTACACCTTC.

The chain uses TRBV7-8 and TRBJ1-1; TRBD1 agrees at 7 bases. V was clipped by 3 bases and J by 5 bases; unmatched bases: 3. Germline V CDR1 and CDR2: SGHVS, FQNEAQ. This CDR3 has 13 amino acids. As DNA, the CDR3 is TGTGCCAGCAGCTTTAGGGGGCCAACTGAAGCTTTCTTT. It is translated as CASSFRGPTEAFF.

This sequence joins TRBV27 and TRBJ2-2; D gene unclear. Germline-derived CDR1 and CDR2 are MNHEY and SMNVEV (reference sequence). The CDR3 extends over 15 amino acids. Trimming left V 2 bases short and J 4 bases short, with 11 bases between. Written as DNA, the CDR3 is TGTGCCAGCAGTTTAGGTTTGCGGTTCACCGGGGAGCTGTTTTTT. Amino acid sequence: CASSLGLRFTGELFF.

A few counts support this clone. This rearrangement joins TRBV4-2 to TRBJ1-6; D may be TRBD1 (5 bases). This CDR3 has 17 amino acids. V was cut by 3 bases and J by 7 bases, with 19 bases left in between. The germline gives CDR1 LGHNA, CDR2 YNFKEQ. CDR3 nucleotide sequence: TGTGCCAGCAGCCAGGGGACGACGGCTTCACCAAATTCACCCCTCCACTTT. It codes for CASSQGTTASPNSPLHF.

The rearrangement uses TRBV28 and TRBJ2-2; possible D gene TRBD1, 6 bases. Trimming shortened V by 6 bases and J by 3 bases, and 14 bases separated the two germline ends. The CDR3 runs 15 residues. Germline V gene sequence: CDR1 MDHEN, CDR2 SYDVKM. CDR3 loop: CASRYRDVYTGELFF. The CDR3, as DNA: TGTGCCAGCAGGTACAGGGACGTCTACACCGGGGAGCTGTTTTTT.

The rearrangement links TRBV5-5 to TRBJ1-4; 7 bases are shared with TRBD1. Germline CDR1 and CDR2: SGHKS and YYEKEE (reference sequence). V shed 3 bases, J shed 5 bases, and the junction held 4 bases outside the gene matches. This CDR3 has 14 residues. The CDR3 coding sequence is TGTGCCAGCAGCTGGAGGGGACAGAATGAAAAACTGTTTTTT. It codes for CASSWRGQNEKLFF.

This clone was recorded only once. This chain links TRBV5-4 with TRBJ1-5; possible D gene TRBD1, 5 bases. Trimming removed 4 bases from V and 1 base from J, with 15 bases in between. The germline gives CDR1 SGHNT, CDR2 YYREEE (reference sequence). The CDR3 extends over 16 amino acids. In DNA, the CDR3 is TGTGCCAGCAGCCCCGGCCCAGGGTACAGCAATCAGCCCCAGCATTTT. Its translation is CASSPGPGYSNQPQHF. The whole variable domain, filled in from reference TRBV5-4 and TRBJ1-5, reads ETGVTQSPTHLIKTRGQQVTLRCSSQSGHNTVSWYQQALGQGPQFIFQYYREEENGRGNFPPRFSGLQFPNYSSELNVNALELDDSALYLCASSPGPGYSNQPQHFGDGTRLSIL.

The chain links TRBV9 to TRBJ2-3; D gene uncertain. Germline V gene data show CDR1 as SGDLS and CDR2 as YYNGEE. Trimming pared 0 bases from V and 6 bases from J, leaving 8 bases between. This CDR3 has 13 amino acids. The CDR3 DNA reads TGTGCCAGCAGCGTAGATGCATTTGATACGCAGTATTTT. Protein: CASSVDAFDTQYF.

This chain connects TRBV6-4 to TRBJ1-2, with a possible D match to TRBD1 (6 bases). This CDR3 is built from 13 residues. The V gene's germline CDR1 is MRHNA and CDR2 SNTAGT. Deletions cut 4 bases from V and 4 bases from J, with 10 bases between. The CDR3 DNA reads TGTGCCAGCAGTGGGGAACAGGGCTATGGCTACACCTTC. Its protein is CASSGEQGYGYTF.

This clone was recorded only once. The chain uses TRBV5-1 and TRBJ2-7; no clear D. In germline, CDR1 is SGHRS, CDR2 YFSETQ. The CDR3 is 12 amino acids. Trimming removed 3 bases from V and 7 bases from J, with 11 bases in between. DNA for the CDR3: TGCGCCAGCAGCTCAACAACAACGGAGCAGTACTTC. This codes for CASSSTTTEQYF.

The V gene is TRBV6-2 or TRBV6-3, the J gene TRBJ2-7, with D uncertain. Germline-derived CDR1 and CDR2 are MNHEY and SVGEGT. This CDR3 is built from 12 residues. V was pared by 5 bases and J by 4 bases, with 9 bases between. The DNA of the CDR3 is TGTGCCAGCAGTAATCCCCGTTACGAGCAGTACTTC. It codes for CASSNPRYEQYF.

The chain carries TRBV18 and TRBJ2-7; TRBD1 aligns across 7 bases. J gave up 2 bases and V 6 bases, and 7 bases lay outside the gene matches. The CDR3 is made up of 14 amino acids. Per germline, CDR1 KGHSH and CDR2 LQKENI. As DNA, the CDR3 is TGTGCCAGCTCTGTTCTCCAGGGGGCCTACGAGCAGTACTTC. Encoded protein: CASSVLQGAYEQYF.